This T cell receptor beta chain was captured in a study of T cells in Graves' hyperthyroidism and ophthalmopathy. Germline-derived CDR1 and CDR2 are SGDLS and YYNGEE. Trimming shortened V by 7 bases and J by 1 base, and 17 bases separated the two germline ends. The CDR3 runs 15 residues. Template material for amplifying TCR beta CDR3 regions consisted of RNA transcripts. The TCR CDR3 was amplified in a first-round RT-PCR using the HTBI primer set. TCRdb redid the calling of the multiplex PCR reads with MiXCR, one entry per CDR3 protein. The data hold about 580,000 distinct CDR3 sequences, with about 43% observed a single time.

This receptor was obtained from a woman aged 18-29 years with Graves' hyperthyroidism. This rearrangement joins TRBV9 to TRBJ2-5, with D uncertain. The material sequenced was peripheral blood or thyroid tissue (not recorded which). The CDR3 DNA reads TGTGCCAGCGGGCCCGAGGATACGGTCCAAGAGACCCAGTACTTC. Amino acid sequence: CASGPEDTVQETQYF.